This paragraph covers one T cell receptor beta chain sequence. Its antigen has not been determined. Per-base qualities were not stored, and no clone one base away is much larger. The entry originates in a study of beta chain features in type 1 diabetes (dated by TCRdb to the late 2010s). With respect to the entire study: No differences in mean age, gender distribution, total cell number or subset yield were found between patients and healthy donors. A total of about 110 million sorted cells were examined across all samples, and the number of cells per subset was strongly correlated with RNA yield. In the study, TCRB repertoires of sorted circulating CD4+ T cell subsets from recently diagnosed type 1 diabetes patients were compared with those of matched healthy donors. Regulatory and stem cell-like memory subsets were isolated from only 8 patients and 8 healthy donors, whereas naive and central memory subsets came from all 30 or so donors.

Each donor gave one peripheral blood draw, approximately 120 mL on average, collected into heparinised tubes. Using a panel that included CD45RO, CCR7, CD25, CD127, CD95 and CD27, naive, central memory, regulatory and stem cell-like memory CD4+ T cells were sorted on a BD FACSAria II. Purity was above 95% for every sorted population. PBMCs were isolated immediately by Lymphoprep density gradient centrifugation and stained directly without culture. So that batch effects would be minimized, each experiment stained and sorted samples in pairs, pairing one healthy donor with one patient. V loses 4 bases, J loses 4 bases, and the germline ends lie 17 bases apart. As encoded in the germline V gene (reference sequence), CDR1 is MNHNY while CDR2 is SVGAGI. From the cysteine through the phenylalanine, the CDR3 covers 15 amino acids. Of all the DNA, just the CDR3 is kept, 45 bases in frame from base 1. The paper as a whole reports these results and caveats: Because cDNA was sequenced instead of genomic DNA, highly expressing activated cells could be over-represented, though the groups showed no difference in activation or CD3 levels. Patients with type 1 diabetes made fewer insertions and deleted more nucleotides at VDJ recombination sites, implying thymic rearrangement abnormalities. Because the HLA sub-analyses included only small numbers of individuals, any influence of HLA type on TCRB rearrangement was left unresolved. Type 1 diabetes patients showed a moderate but significant shortening of TCRB CDR3 length in all four CD4+ subsets. Shorter templates might have been favored by PCR, but patient and control samples were amplified and corrected together, so both groups would have been affected equally by any skew. Naive, central memory and regulatory TCRB repertoires appeared more similar among patients than among healthy donors.

The entire amount of isolated RNA was reverse transcribed using the High Capacity cDNA Reverse Transcription Kit, so the sequenced TCRB transcripts were expressed ones. Naive, central memory and regulatory T cell samples underwent deep immunoSEQ sequencing, averaging around 3.7 million total reads per sample. After sorted cells were lysed in RLT buffer, RNA was extracted with DNase-treated RNeasy Micro or Mini kits, with the choice depending on cell number. Each cell subset was processed separately to prevent cross-contamination, with patient and healthy donor samples processed together. Using the immunoSEQ multiplex PCR, TCRB sequences were amplified from cDNA into 87-bp fragments spanning the CDR3 region. The amplicons were sequenced using the Illumina HiSeq platform. Under the source paper's analysis protocol: PCR bias was computationally corrected using synthetic template baselines, reads within Hamming distance 2 were collapsed, and singletons that could not be merged were discarded. Reads were aligned against IMGT to assign V, D and J genes, CDR3 length and insertions or deletions at six rearrangement sites. Clonotype counts were normalized to sorted cell number within each subset before computing true diversity and Gini coefficients with the tcR R package. The overlap coefficient, calculated on TCRB nucleotide sequences, was used to quantify repertoire sharing. Out-of-frame TCRB sequences from naive cells were analyzed as a proxy for the pre-selection repertoire. This is the immuneACCESS table as TCRdb keeps it, with only in-frame sequences that have V and J called. A part of the clones is gone; compared with another copy, unresolved V genes explain less than half, and the rest is unexplained. The D gene and trimming were derived from the DNA, and the V and J assignments and clone size from that table. This sample comprises approximately 200,000 clones, over 9.5% of them detected only once. The biggest ten clones account for just under 0.035% of the sample.

The sequence is built from TRBV6-6 and TRBJ2-7, and perhaps TRBD2 as D gene, on 7 matching bases. This TCR came from a woman under 30 in good health. Material for sequencing was naive CD4+ T cells from blood. The sample's cell subset or site, from its label and the paper: true naive CD4+ T cells. The nucleotide sequence is given as TGTGCCAGCAGTTTCCCCCGGACTAGGGGGTACGAGCAGTACTTC. The resulting protein is CASSFPRTRGYEQYF.